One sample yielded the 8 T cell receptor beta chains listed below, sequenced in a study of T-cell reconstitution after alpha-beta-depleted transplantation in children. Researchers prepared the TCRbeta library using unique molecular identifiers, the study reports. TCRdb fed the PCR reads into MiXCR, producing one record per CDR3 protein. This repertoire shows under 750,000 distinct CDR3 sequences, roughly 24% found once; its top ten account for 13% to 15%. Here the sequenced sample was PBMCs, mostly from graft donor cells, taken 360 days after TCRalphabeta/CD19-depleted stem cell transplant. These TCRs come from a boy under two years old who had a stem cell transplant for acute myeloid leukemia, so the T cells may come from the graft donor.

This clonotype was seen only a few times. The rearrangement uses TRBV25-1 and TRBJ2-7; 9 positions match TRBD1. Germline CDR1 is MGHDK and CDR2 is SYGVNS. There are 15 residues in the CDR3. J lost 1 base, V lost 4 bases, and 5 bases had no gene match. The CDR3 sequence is CASSGQGVTSYEQYV. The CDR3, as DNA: TGTGCCAGCAGTGGACAGGGGGTGACTTCCTACGAGCAGTACGTC.

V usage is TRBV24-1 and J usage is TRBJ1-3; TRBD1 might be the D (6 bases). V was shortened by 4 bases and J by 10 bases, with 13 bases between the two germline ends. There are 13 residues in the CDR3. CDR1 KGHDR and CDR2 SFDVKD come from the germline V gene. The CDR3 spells CATSEPHGQTIYF. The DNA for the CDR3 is TGTGCCACCAGTGAACCCCACGGACAGACCATATATTTT.

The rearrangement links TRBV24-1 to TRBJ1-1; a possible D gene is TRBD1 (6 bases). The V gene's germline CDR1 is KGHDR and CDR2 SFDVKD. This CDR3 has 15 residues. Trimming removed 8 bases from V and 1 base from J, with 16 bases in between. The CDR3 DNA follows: TGTGCCACCATCAATCGGGGGGCGCGGAACACTGAAGCTTTCTTT. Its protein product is CATINRGARNTEAFF.

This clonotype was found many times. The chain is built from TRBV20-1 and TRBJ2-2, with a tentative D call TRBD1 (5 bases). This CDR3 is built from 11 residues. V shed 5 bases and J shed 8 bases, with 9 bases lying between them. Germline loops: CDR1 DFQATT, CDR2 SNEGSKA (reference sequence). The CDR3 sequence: CSAQGKGELFF. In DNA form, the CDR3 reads TGCAGTGCTCAGGGTAAAGGGGAGCTGTTTTTT.

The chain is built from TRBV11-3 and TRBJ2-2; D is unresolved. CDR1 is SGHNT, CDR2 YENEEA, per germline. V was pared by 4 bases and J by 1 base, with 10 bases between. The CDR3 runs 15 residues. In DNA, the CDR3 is TGTGCCAGCAGCTCAGGCTCAGTGAACACCGGGGAGCTGTTTTTT. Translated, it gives CASSSGSVNTGELFF.

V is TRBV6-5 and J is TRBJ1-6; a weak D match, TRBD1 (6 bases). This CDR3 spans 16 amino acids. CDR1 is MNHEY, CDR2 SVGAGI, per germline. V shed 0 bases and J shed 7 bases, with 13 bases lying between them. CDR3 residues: CASSYSIGGANSPLHF. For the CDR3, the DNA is TGTGCCAGCAGTTACTCGATCGGGGGCGCGAATTCACCCCTCCACTTT.

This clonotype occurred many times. CDR3 coding DNA: TGTGCCACCAGCAGACGATCCGGGCCGTCCACCAATGAGCAGTTCTTC. This gives the protein CATSRRSGPSTNEQFF. V usage is TRBV15 and J usage is TRBJ2-1, with D uncertain. The CDR3 is 16 residues long. V shed 2 bases and J shed 6 bases, with 17 bases lying between them. Germline V lookup: CDR1 LNHNV, CDR2 YYDKDF (reference sequence).

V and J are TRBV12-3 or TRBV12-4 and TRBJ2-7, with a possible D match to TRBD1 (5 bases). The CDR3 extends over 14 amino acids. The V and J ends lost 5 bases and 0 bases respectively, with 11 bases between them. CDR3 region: CASSPPDNSYEQYF. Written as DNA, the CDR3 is TGTGCCAGCAGTCCCCCGGACAACTCCTACGAGCAGTACTTC.